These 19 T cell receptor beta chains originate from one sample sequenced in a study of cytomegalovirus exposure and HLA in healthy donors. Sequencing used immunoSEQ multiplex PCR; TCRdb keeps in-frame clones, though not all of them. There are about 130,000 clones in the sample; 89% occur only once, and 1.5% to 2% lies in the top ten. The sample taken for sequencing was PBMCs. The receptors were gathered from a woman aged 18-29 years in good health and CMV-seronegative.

The CDR3 protein is CASRRTGGETQYF. DNA of the CDR3: TGCGCCAGCAGACGTACAGGGGGAGAGACCCAGTACTTC. The rearrangement joins TRBV5-1 to TRBJ2-5; 8 positions agree with TRBD1. Trimming removed 5 bases from V and 4 bases from J; junction bases left unmatched: 4. The CDR3 length is 13 residues. Germline CDR1 and CDR2: SGHRS and YFSETQ.

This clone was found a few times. CDR3: CAISESSGTTEAFF. Written as DNA, the CDR3 is TGTGCCATCAGTGAGTCATCGGGTACGACTGAAGCTTTCTTT. The chain carries TRBV10-3 and TRBJ1-1; D gene uncertain. The CDR3 contains 14 residues. The V gene's germline CDR1 is ENHRY and CDR2 SYGVKD. Trimming took off 0 bases at V and 5 bases at J, with 10 bases between the two ends.

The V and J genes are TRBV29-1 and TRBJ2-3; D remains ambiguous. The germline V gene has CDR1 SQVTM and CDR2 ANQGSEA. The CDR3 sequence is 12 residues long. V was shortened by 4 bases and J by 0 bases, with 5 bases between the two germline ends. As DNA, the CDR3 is TGCAGCGTTGTCGTTAGCACAGATACGCAGTATTTT. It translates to CSVVVSTDTQYF.

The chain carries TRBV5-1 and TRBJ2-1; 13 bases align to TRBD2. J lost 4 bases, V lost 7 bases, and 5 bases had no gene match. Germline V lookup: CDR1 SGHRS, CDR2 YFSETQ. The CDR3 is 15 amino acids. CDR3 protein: CASGTSGNLYNEQFF. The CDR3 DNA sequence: TGCGCCAGCGGGACTAGCGGGAACCTATACAATGAGCAGTTCTTC.

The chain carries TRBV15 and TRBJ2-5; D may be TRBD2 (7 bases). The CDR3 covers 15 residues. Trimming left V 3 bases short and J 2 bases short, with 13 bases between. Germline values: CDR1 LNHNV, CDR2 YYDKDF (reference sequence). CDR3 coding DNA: TGTGCCACCAGCAGGGCGGGGAGGGGGCAAGAGACCCAGTACTTC. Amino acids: CATSRAGRGQETQYF.

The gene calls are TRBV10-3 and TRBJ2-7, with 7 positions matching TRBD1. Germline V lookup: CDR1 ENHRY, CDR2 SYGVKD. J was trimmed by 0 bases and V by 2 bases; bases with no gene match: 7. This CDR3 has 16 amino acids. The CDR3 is CAISEADRAFSYEQYF. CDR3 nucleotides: TGTGCCATCAGTGAGGCCGACAGGGCCTTCTCCTACGAGCAGTACTTC.

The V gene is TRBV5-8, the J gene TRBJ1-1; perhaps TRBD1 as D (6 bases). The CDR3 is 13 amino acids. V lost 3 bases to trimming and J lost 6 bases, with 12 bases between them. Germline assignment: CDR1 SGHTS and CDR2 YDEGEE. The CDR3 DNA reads TGTGCCAGCAGCTCCAACAGGGTAGCTGAAGCTTTCTTT. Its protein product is CASSSNRVAEAFF.

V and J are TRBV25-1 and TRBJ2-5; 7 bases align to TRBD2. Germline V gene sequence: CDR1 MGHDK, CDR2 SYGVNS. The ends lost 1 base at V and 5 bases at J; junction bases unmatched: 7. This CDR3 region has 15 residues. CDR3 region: CASSEWGGRGETQYF. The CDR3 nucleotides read TGTGCCAGCAGTGAATGGGGCGGGAGAGGGGAGACCCAGTACTTC.

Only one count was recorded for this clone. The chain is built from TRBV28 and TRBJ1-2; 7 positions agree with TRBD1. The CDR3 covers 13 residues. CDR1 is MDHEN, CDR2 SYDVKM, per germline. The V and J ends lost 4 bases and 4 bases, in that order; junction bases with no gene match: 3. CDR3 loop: CASSSGQVYGYTF. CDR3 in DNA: TGTGCCAGCAGTTCCGGACAGGTCTATGGCTACACCTTC.

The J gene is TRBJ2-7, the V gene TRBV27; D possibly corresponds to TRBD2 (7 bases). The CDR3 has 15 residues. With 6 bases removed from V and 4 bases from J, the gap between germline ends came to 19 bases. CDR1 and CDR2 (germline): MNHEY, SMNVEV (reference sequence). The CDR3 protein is CASRTRGREGYEQYF. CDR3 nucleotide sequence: TGTGCCAGCAGGACCAGGGGCAGGGAGGGGTACGAGCAGTACTTC.

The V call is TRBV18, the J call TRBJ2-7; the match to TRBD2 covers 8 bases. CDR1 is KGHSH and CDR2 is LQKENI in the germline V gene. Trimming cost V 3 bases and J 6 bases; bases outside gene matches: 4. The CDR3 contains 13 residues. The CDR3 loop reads CASSPAGGFEQYF. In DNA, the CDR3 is TGTGCCAGCTCACCCGCGGGGGGCTTCGAGCAGTACTTC. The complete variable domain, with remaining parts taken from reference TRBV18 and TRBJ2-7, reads NAGVMQNPRHLVRRRGQEARLRCSPMKGHSHVYWYRQLPEEGLKFMVYLQKENIIDESGMPKERFSAEFPKEGPSILRIQQVVRGDSAAYFCASSPAGGFEQYFGPGTRLTVT.

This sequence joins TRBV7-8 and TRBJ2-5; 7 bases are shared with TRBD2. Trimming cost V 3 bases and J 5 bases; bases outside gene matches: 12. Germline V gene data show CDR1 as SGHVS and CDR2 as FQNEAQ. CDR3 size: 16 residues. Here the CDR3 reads CASSFGASGPWETQYF. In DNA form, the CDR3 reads TGTGCCAGCAGCTTCGGGGCTAGCGGCCCTTGGGAGACCCAGTACTTC.

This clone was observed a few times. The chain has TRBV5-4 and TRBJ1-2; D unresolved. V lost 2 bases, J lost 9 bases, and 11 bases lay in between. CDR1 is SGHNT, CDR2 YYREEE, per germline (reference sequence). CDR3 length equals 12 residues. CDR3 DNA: TGTGCCAGCAGCTTTTCTGAGATCAGCTACACCTTC. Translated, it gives CASSFSEISYTF.

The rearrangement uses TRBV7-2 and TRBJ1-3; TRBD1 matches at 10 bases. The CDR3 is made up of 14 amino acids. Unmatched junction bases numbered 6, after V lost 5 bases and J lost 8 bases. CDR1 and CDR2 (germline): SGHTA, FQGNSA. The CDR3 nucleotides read TGTGCCAGCAGCCCCCAAGGGACAGGGGACACCATATATTTT. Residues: CASSPQGTGDTIYF. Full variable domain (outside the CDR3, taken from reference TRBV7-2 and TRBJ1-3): GAGVSQSPSNKVTEKGKDVELRCDPISGHTALYWYRQSLGQGLEFLIYFQGNSAPDKSGLPSDRFSAERTGGSVSTLTIQRTQQEDSAVYLCASSPQGTGDTIYFGEGSWLTVV.

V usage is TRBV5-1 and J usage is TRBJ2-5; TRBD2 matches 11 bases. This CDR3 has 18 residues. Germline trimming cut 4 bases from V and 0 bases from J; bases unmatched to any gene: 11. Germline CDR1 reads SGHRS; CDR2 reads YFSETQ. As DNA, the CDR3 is TGCGCCAGCAGCGCAAATCCCGGGACTAGCGGCCACCAAGAGACCCAGTACTTC. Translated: CASSANPGTSGHQETQYF.

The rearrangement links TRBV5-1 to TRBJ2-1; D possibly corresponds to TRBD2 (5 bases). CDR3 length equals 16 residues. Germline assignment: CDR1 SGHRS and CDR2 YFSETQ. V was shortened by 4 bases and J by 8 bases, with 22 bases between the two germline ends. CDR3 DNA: TGCGCCAGCAGCCCCACATCGGGGATAGCGCGGGATGAGCAGTTCTTC. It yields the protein CASSPTSGIARDEQFF.

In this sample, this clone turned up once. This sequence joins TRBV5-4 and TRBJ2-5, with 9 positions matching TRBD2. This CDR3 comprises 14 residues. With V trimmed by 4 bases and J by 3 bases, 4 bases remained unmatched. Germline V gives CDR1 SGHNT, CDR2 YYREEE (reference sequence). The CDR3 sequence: CASSSGTSKETQYF. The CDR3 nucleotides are TGTGCCAGCAGCAGCGGGACTAGCAAAGAGACCCAGTACTTC.

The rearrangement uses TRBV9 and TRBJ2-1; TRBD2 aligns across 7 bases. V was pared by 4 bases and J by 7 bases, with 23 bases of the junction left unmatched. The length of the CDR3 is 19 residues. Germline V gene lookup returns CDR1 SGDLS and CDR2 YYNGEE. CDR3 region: CASSLGLSVSGGSYNEQFF. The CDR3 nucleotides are TGTGCCAGCAGCTTGGGGCTGTCAGTCTCGGGCGGGAGTTATAATGAGCAGTTCTTC. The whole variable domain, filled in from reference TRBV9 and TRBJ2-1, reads DSGVTQTPKHLITATGQRVTLRCSPRSGDLSVYWYQQSLDQGLQFLIQYYNGEERAKGNILERFSAQQFPDLHSELNLSSLELGDSALYFCASSLGLSVSGGSYNEQFFGPGTRLTVL.

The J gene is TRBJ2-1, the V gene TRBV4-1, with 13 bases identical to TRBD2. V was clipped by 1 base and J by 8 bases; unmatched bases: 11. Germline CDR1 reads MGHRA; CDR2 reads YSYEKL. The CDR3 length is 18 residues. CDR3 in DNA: TGCGCCAGCAGCCAAGTACCACTAGCGGGAGGGTTCCCCGATGAGCAGTTCTTC. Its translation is CASSQVPLAGGFPDEQFF.